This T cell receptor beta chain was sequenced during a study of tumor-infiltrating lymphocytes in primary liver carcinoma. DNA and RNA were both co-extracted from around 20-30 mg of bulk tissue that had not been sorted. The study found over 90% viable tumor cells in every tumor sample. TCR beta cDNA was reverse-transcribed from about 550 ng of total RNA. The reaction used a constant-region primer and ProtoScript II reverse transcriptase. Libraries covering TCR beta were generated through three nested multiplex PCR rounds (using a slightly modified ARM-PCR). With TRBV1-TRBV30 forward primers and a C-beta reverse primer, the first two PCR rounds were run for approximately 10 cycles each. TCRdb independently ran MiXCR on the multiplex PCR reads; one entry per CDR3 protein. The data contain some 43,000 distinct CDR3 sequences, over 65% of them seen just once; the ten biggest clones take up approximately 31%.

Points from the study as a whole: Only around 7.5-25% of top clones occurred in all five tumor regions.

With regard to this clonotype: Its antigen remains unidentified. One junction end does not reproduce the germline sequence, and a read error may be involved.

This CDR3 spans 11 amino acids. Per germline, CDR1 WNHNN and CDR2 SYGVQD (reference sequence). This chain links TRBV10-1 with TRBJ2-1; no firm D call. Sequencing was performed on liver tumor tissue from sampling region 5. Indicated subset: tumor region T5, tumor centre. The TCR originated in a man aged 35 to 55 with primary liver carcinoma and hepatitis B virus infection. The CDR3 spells CVTYYYNERFF. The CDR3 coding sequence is TGCGTCACCTACTATTACAATGAGCGGTTCTTC.